This TCR beta chain was retrieved from a study of graft-versus-host responses after intestinal transplantation (dated by TCRdb to the early 2020s). For the study in its entirety: The transplants that recipients received were multivisceral, liver-intestinal, or isolated intestinal. The cohort enrolled 20 to 30 intestinal transplant recipients including one retransplant, and 3 patients lacking pretransplant specimens were excluded. Rather than going through the commercial service, samples from three later patients were sequenced in-house on an Illumina MiSeq and processed with MiXCR. After intestinal transplantation, graft-versus-host and host-versus-graft alloreactive T cell clones were followed in the graft, circulation and bone marrow using bulk TCR-beta CDR3 sequencing. Donor T cell macrochimerism was defined as a peak of at least 4% donor T cells among recipient peripheral blood mononuclear cells. Anti-thymocyte globulin induction was given to all recipients, followed by maintenance tacrolimus and steroids for two to four years. Alloreactive clones were identified by sequencing pre-transplant mixed lymphocyte reaction products and comparing these products with unstimulated pre-transplant donor and recipient T cells. On the study overall, not on this receptor specifically: In the allografts of patients with donor T cell macrochimerism, GvH to HvG T cell clonal ratios were high. The conclusions were limited by the relatively low number and heterogeneity of the intestinal transplant patients. Early after transplant, declines in HvG clones were associated with peak levels of circulating GvH clones. GvH clones were found in recipient bone marrow, and some of the GvH clones appeared earlier in ileal mucosa or blood, which is consistent with an intestinal mucosal origin.

The method was the immunoSEQ multiplex PCR assay. For most patients, genomic DNA was subjected to high-throughput TCR-beta CDR3 sequencing by Adaptive Biotechnologies. The published analysis was carried out like this. TCR sequencing data were retrieved from Adaptive's ImmunoSEQ software for around 19 patients, whereas three other patients were processed with MiXCR and VDJtools. CDR3 nucleotide sequences shared by donor and recipient were removed because the origin of these sequences could not be assigned. Alloreactive clones required at least 2-fold expansion over unstimulated cells and minimum CFSE-low frequency of 0.002% (template counts) or 0.001% (read counts). A clone was considered mappable if detected in the sequenced pre-transplant spleen, lymph node, or MLR CFSE-low populations of the donor or recipient. Cumulative frequency of alloreactive clones was calculated as a percentage of all sequences weighted by copy number. TCRdb re-hosts the immuneACCESS table, in-frame sequences only. Its copies lack some clones; in the studies checked, an unresolved V gene accounts for under half of them, and the cause for the rest is not known. The V and J calls and clone size come from that table; D and trimming were worked out from the DNA. The sample includes over 80,000 clones, with about 84% observed a single time. Together, the top ten hold 1.4% of the sample.

Worth noting for this clone: What this receptor recognizes is not known. One base away there is no much larger clone; base qualities are not given.

Blood samples were collected up to 4 times in the first month after transplant and then at least monthly when available. The sequences come from PBMCs, collected 255 days after intestinal transplant. The sequence derives from a human patient who received an intestinal transplant, so some T cells may come from the graft donor.

The CDR3 corresponds to CASSVEDRQDEQYF. The sequence in DNA is TGTGCCAGCAGCGTAGAAGACAGGCAGGACGAGCAGTACTTC. The sequence is built from TRBV9 and TRBJ2-7; tentative D gene TRBD1, with 6 bases matching. CDR1 is given as SGDLS and CDR2 as YYNGEE, both from the germline V gene. The CDR3 spans 14 residues, from the cysteine through the phenylalanine. Just the 42-base CDR3 DNA is kept, in frame starting at base 1. Relative to germline, V is 0 bases shorter and J is 5 bases shorter, with 12 bases between their ends.